This is a list of T cell receptor beta chains from one sample in a study of technical replicates of blood from a handful of donors. TCRdb's copy holds only in-frame clones and misses some; the assay was immunoSEQ multiplex PCR. The sample has tens of thousands of clones; 90% to 95% are singletons. Sequenced: PBMCs. These TCRs come from a human donor in good health. Some clones in this sample may be carry-over from other donors' samples. CDR3s include the opening cysteine and the closing phenylalanine or tryptophan. Fields, in order: V gene, D gene, J gene, clone size, CDR3 DNA, CDR3 protein. D genes are given only for firm matches. Some rows have no size entry. The others give once, few or many, or a class for an expanded clone.

TRBV5-1	-	TRBJ2-3	-	TGCGCCAGCACCTCGCAGAGCGCCACAGATACGCAGTATTTT	CASTSQSATDTQYF
TRBV4-3	TRBD1	TRBJ1-2	-	TGCGCCAGCAGCCAAGATTCGACAGGGAATAACTATGGCTACACCTTC	CASSQDSTGNNYGYTF
TRBV5-8	TRBD1	TRBJ2-7	-	TGTGCCAGCAGCTTGCGAGGGGGCCGGGACGAGCAGTACTTC	CASSLRGGRDEQYF
TRBV4-1	-	TRBJ1-5	once	TGCGCCAGCAGCCAGGTGCACGGTAGCAATCAGCCCCAGCATTTT	CASSQVHGSNQPQHF
TRBV6-6	TRBD1	TRBJ2-1	-	TGTGCCAGCAGTTACGAGACAGGGGGCAATGAGCAGTTCTTC	CASSYETGGNEQFF
TRBV14	-	TRBJ2-6	-	TGTGCCAGCAGCCCATTCCCATCTGGGGCCAACGTCCTGACTTTC	CASSPFPSGANVLTF
TRBV11-3	TRBD1	TRBJ2-7	-	TGTGCCAGCAGCCGTGACAGGGTGGCTTCGGACGAGCAGTACTTC	CASSRDRVASDEQYF
TRBV6-6	TRBD1	TRBJ2-7	-	TGTGCCAGCAGTGTTACCGGGACAGCCTACGAGCAGTACTTC	CASSVTGTAYEQYF
TRBV4-3	-	TRBJ1-2	-	TGCGCCAGCAGCCCTCAAACGGGACACGCCCTTGGCTACACCTTC	CASSPQTGHALGYTF
TRBV5-4	TRBD2	TRBJ2-1	-	TGTGCCAGCAGCACAATAGCGGGAGGGCTCTATGAGCAGTTCTTC	CASSTIAGGLYEQFF
TRBV6-5	TRBD1	TRBJ1-1	-	TGTGCCAGCAGTTACTCGTCAACAGGGGGGAATACTGAAGCTTTCTTT	CASSYSSTGGNTEAFF
TRBV7-9	TRBD1	TRBJ2-7	-	TGTGCCAGCAGCGCCTCCGGGACAGGGTTCGAGCAGTACTTC	CASSASGTGFEQYF
TRBV18	-	TRBJ2-7	-	TGTGCCAGCTCACCCGGGTTGGCCTACGAGCAGTACTTC	CASSPGLAYEQYF
TRBV4-3	TRBD1	TRBJ1-2	-	TGCGCCAGCAGCGGCCGGGACAGGGGAGGCTATGGCTACACCTTC	CASSGRDRGGYGYTF
TRBV19	TRBD1	TRBJ2-1	-	TGTGCCAGTAGCGACAGGGGGTTTACTGAGCAGTTCTTC	CASSDRGFTEQFF
TRBV10-3	TRBD1	TRBJ2-2	-	TGTGCCATCAGTGTAGGGACAGTTAACACCGGGGAGCTGTTTTTT	CAISVGTVNTGELFF
TRBV20-1	-	TRBJ2-1	-	TGCAGTGCTCAGCGAGGCAATGAGCAGTTCTTC	CSAQRGNEQFF
TRBV9	-	TRBJ1-2	-	TGTGCCAGCAGCGTAGAAGGGGTGAGCTATGGCTACACCTTC	CASSVEGVSYGYTF
TRBV5-1	TRBD1	TRBJ1-4	-	TGCGCCAGCAGGTCAGGGGGCGCCGATGAAAAACTGTTTTTT	CASRSGGADEKLFF
TRBV6-5	-	TRBJ1-1	-	TGTGCCAGCAGTTACTCGTCGGACATGAACACTGAAGCTTTCTTT	CASSYSSDMNTEAFF